This T cell receptor (beta chain) was obtained from a study of blood T cell repertoires in COVID-19. Background on the study: The United States, Italy and Spain were the sources of the acute and convalescent COVID-19 samples. PBMCs, B-cell-depleted T cells, or T cells were the source of the cDNA or gDNA that made up the material.

Per the study methods: Estimates of nucleated cell counts were drawn from the amplification of reference gene primers. The protocol was immunoSEQ multiplex PCR, while the TCRdb copy is restricted to in-frame clones and leaves out a portion. The V and J calls and clone size are taken from that table; D and trimming were inferred from the DNA. Among just over 75,000 clones listed, around 80% were seen once. The V gene lost 6 bases and the J gene lost 7 bases, with 6 bases spanning the gap. Germline assignment: CDR1 SNHLY and CDR2 FYNNEI. This CDR3 contains 11 residues. The receptor comes from a man in his 60s with active or convalescent COVID-19. This sequence joins TRBV2 and TRBJ1-4, with D hard to call. What was sequenced was peripheral blood. As DNA, the CDR3 is TGTGCCAGCAGCCGGAGTGAAAAACTGTTTTTT. The encoded protein is CASSRSEKLFF.